This TCR beta chain comes out of a study of PD-1 blockade in classical Hodgkin lymphoma. The repertoire was sequenced with immunoSEQ multiplex PCR; TCRdb's copy has only in-frame clones and lacks some. The sample has over 15,000 clones, around 90% seen once. The CDR3 covers 14 residues. V lost 3 bases, J lost 4 bases, and 9 bases lay in between. Germline CDR1 reads MRHNA; CDR2 reads SNTAGT. As concerns this clone: The antigen is undetermined.

Time point meaning: newly diagnosed, previously untreated cHL patient sample. Study findings and constraints: Underlying causes for the observed repertoire differences were not defined, possibly disease activity or prior therapy.

The sample taken for sequencing was peripheral blood mononuclear cells (PBMCs). The receptor was derived from a human donor with classical Hodgkin lymphoma. V gene TRBV6-4 combines with J gene TRBJ2-2, with D perhaps given as TRBD1 or TRBD2 (5 bases each). The CDR3 region is CASSDGDGTGELFF. The CDR3 nucleotides are TGTGCCAGCAGTGATGGGGACGGCACCGGGGAGCTGTTTTTT.